The rows below give T cell receptor beta chains drawn from one sample of a study of post-analysis software for immune sequencing data. From the PCR reads, TCRdb called clonotypes with MiXCR, one entry per CDR3 protein. The table has approximately 180,000 distinct CDR3 sequences, 30% seen once; the top ten hold approximately 1.5%. Material: blood. The source of these receptors is a girl between 10 and 17 years old with multiple sclerosis. The CDR3 runs from the conserved cysteine through the conserved F or W. A D gene is named only where the DNA matches it firmly. The listing skips clone size in some rows; elsewhere it reads once, few, many or a size class.

V	size	J	D	DNA	CDR3
TRBV5-1	once	TRBJ2-1	-	TGCGCCAGCAGCTTGGTAATCCAGCGCCTCCGATACAATGAGCAGTTCTTC	CASSLVIQRLRYNEQFF
TRBV4-1	few	TRBJ1-2	-	TGCGCCAGCAGCCAAGAAAACGGGTATGGCTACACCTTC	CASSQENGYGYTF
TRBV18	-	TRBJ1-1	-	TGTGCCAGCTCACCTGGTCGGGACATGAACACTGAAGCTTTCTTT	CASSPGRDMNTEAFF
TRBV5-1	-	TRBJ2-5	-	TGCGCCAGCAGCTTGGGAACAAGGTTGAGAGAGACCCAGTACTTC	CASSLGTRLRETQYF
TRBV2	-	TRBJ1-2	TRBD1	TGTGCCAGCAGTGAAGCCCCGCTCGGACAGGGGGAGGGTGGCTACACCTTC	CASSEAPLGQGEGGYTF
TRBV5-1	many	TRBJ1-2	-	TGCGCCAGCAGCCTCGGGAGTGAGTACTATGGCTACACCTTC	CASSLGSEYYGYTF
TRBV9	-	TRBJ1-1	-	TGTGCCAGCAGCGTAGGCCCAGGACAGAAGAACACTGAAGCTTTCTTT	CASSVGPGQKNTEAFF
TRBV28	-	TRBJ2-1	TRBD2	TGTGCCAGCAGCCCTTGGGACTACGAAGGTGAGCAGTTCTTC	CASSPWDYEGEQFF
TRBV7-8	-	TRBJ2-7	-	TGTGCCAGCAGCCATCAGGATTGGGGGGCCGTGTTCTACGAGCAGTACTTC	CASSHQDWGAVFYEQYF
TRBV10-3	many	TRBJ2-7	TRBD1	TGTGCCATCAGTACAACCGGGACAGGTCAAGAAGAGCAGTACTTC	CAISTTGTGQEEQYF
TRBV28	many	TRBJ2-7	-	TGTGCCAGCAGTCTCTTAAGCTCCTACGAGCAGTACTTC	CASSLLSSYEQYF
TRBV30	-	TRBJ2-1	-	TGTGCCTGGAGTGGGGGTTACAATGAGCAGTTCTTC	CAWSGGYNEQFF
TRBV7-3	-	TRBJ2-1	-	TGTGCCAGCAGCCGAGACAGTTTAGAAAGGAATGAGCAGTTCTTC	CASSRDSLERNEQFF
TRBV14	-	TRBJ2-7	TRBD2	TGTGCCAGTAGCCCAAGAACGGGAGGTTCCTACAATGAGCAGTACTTC	CASSPRTGGSYNEQYF
TRBV12-3/TRBV12-4	once	TRBJ2-5	-	TGTGCCAGCAGTTATCAGGGGAGGGCAGAGACCCAGTACTTC	CASSYQGRAETQYF
TRBV30	-	TRBJ2-5	-	TGTGCCTGGAATACGGGAGTAGGGGAGACCCAGTACTTC	CAWNTGVGETQYF
TRBV12-3/TRBV12-4	-	TRBJ1-5	TRBD1	TGTGCCAGCAGTTCGTCGGGACAGCTAAATCAGCCCCAGCATTTT	CASSSSGQLNQPQHF
TRBV2	-	TRBJ1-1	TRBD1	TGTGCCAGCACATATTCCCGGGACAGGGGCCTTAACACTGAAGCTTTCTTT	CASTYSRDRGLNTEAFF
TRBV12-3/TRBV12-4	-	TRBJ1-6	-	TGTGCCAGCAGTTTGGACCAGCCGAGGCCCCTCCACTTT	CASSLDQPRPLHF
TRBV5-1	-	TRBJ2-1	-	TGCGCCAGCAGCTCGGAGGGGGGAGCCTACAATGAGCAGTTCTTC	CASSSEGGAYNEQFF
TRBV20-1	many	TRBJ1-2	TRBD1	TGCAGTGCTGTACCTTACAGGGGGTCCCTTGGCTACACCTTC	CSAVPYRGSLGYTF
TRBV4-1	few	TRBJ1-1	-	TGCGCCAGCAGCCAAGTCCGGGTTAGCACTGAAGCTTTCTTT	CASSQVRVSTEAFF
TRBV29-1	many	TRBJ2-7	-	TGCAGCGTCGCCGCCGGGACCGGGTTTGGCGAGCAGTACTTC	CSVAAGTGFGEQYF
TRBV12-3/TRBV12-4	many	TRBJ2-5	TRBD1	TGTGCCAGCACCCCTGGGGACAGGGGTACTAAAGAGACCCAGTACTTC	CASTPGDRGTKETQYF
TRBV7-8	-	TRBJ2-5	-	TGTGCCAGCAGAAAAACGGGAGAGACCCAGTACTTC	CASRKTGETQYF
TRBV7-9	few	TRBJ2-1	TRBD2	TGTGCCAGCAGCTCGGGACTAGCGCCTTACAATGAGCAGTTCTTC	CASSSGLAPYNEQFF
TRBV12-3/TRBV12-4	medium-sized	TRBJ2-1	-	TGTGCCAGCAGGAGATCCGGGCTCAATGAGCAGTTCTTC	CASRRSGLNEQFF
TRBV12-3/TRBV12-4	-	TRBJ2-7	TRBD2	TGTGCCAGCAGATATACTAGCGGGAGAGGTTACGAGCAGTACTTC	CASRYTSGRGYEQYF
TRBV4-2	many	TRBJ2-1	TRBD2	TGTGCCAGCAGCGAGGGACTAGCGGGAGCAGTTAATGAGCAGTTCTTC	CASSEGLAGAVNEQFF
TRBV2	-	TRBJ2-1	TRBD2	TGTACCAGCAGTGGGGGACTAGCGGGCTACAATGAGCAGTTCTTC	CTSSGGLAGYNEQFF
TRBV12-3/TRBV12-4	many	TRBJ1-2	TRBD1	TGTGCCAGCAGGCCAGTCGGACAGGGGGGAGGTGGCTACACCTTC	CASRPVGQGGGGYTF
TRBV14	few	TRBJ2-3	TRBD2	TGTGCCAGCAGCAAGGGACTAGCCCTGGCGGGAGATACGCAGTATTTT	CASSKGLALAGDTQYF
TRBV5-1	few	TRBJ2-3	TRBD2	TGCGCCAGCAGCTTAAGCGGGGTCAGCACAGATACGCAGTATTTT	CASSLSGVSTDTQYF
TRBV7-9	many	TRBJ2-1	-	TGTGCCAGCAGCCGTAGTCTAATCCCCTCCTACAATGAGCAGTTCTTC	CASSRSLIPSYNEQFF
TRBV10-3	many	TRBJ1-2	-	TGTGCCACCTCGACTGATTATGGCTACACCTTC	CATSTDYGYTF
TRBV20-1	-	TRBJ2-1	TRBD2	TGCAGTGCTAGATTCCGACTAGCGGATGACAATGAGCAGTTCTTC	CSARFRLADDNEQFF
TRBV5-1	many	TRBJ2-3	TRBD2	TGCGCCAGCGCCCCGACTAGCGTAACCACAGATACGCAGTATTTT	CASAPTSVTTDTQYF
TRBV6-6	-	TRBJ2-1	-	TGTGCCAGCACCCCGTCCGGCAATGAGCAGTTCTTC	CASTPSGNEQFF
TRBV29-1	many	TRBJ1-2	-	TGCAGCGTTAGGGTTGATGGCTACACCTTC	CSVRVDGYTF
TRBV27	-	TRBJ1-5	-	TGTGCCAGCAGTTTATCGAGGACAGCTAATCAGCCCCAGCATTTT	CASSLSRTANQPQHF
TRBV6-5	few	TRBJ1-5	-	TGTGCCAGCAGTTACTCGAAGGGACAGCCCCAGCATTTT	CASSYSKGQPQHF
TRBV18	few	TRBJ1-2	-	TGTGCCAGCTCGAACGGGAAGGACTATGGCTACACCTTC	CASSNGKDYGYTF
TRBV29-1	few	TRBJ2-1	TRBD1	TGCAGCGTTGAAAAACAGGGGCGCCGAGATAATGAGCAGTTCTTC	CSVEKQGRRDNEQFF
TRBV14	few	TRBJ1-2	-	TGTGCCAGCAGCCAAAAACCGTACTATGGCTACACCTTC	CASSQKPYYGYTF
TRBV4-2	many	TRBJ1-2	TRBD1	TGTGCCAGCAGACAGAACAGGGGGCGCGTCGGAAACTATGGCTACACCTTC	CASRQNRGRVGNYGYTF
TRBV4-1	many	TRBJ2-1	TRBD2	TGCGCCAGCAGCCAGCGCTCAAGGCCGGCGGGGGAAGACAATGAGCAGTTCTTC	CASSQRSRPAGEDNEQFF
TRBV9	few	TRBJ1-2	TRBD1	TGTGCCAGCAGCTCCGGGACAGGGGGATTAAGTGGCTACACCTTC	CASSSGTGGLSGYTF
TRBV7-2	many	TRBJ2-7	-	TGTGCCAGCAGCCGAGGAGTCTACACTGCCTACGAGCAGTACTTC	CASSRGVYTAYEQYF
TRBV3-1	many	TRBJ2-1	-	TGTGGTGTGGGCAATGAGCAGTTCTTC	CGVGNEQFF
TRBV7-7	-	TRBJ2-1	TRBD1	TGTGCTAGCAGCTTAAGGCGACAGGGGGCGGACAATGAGCAGTTCTTC	CASSLRRQGADNEQFF
TRBV20-1	-	TRBJ1-2	-	TGCAGTGTCTCGGGCAGCAACTACTATGGCTACACCTTC	CSVSGSNYYGYTF
TRBV10-3	-	TRBJ2-7	-	TGTGCCATCAGTGAGTCGGCAGGGGCGAAGGGAGCCTACGAGCAGTACTTC	CAISESAGAKGAYEQYF
TRBV24-1	many	TRBJ2-1	-	TGTGCCACCAGGCCTCCAGGGGTCCCCTACAATGAGCAGTTCTTC	CATRPPGVPYNEQFF
TRBV7-7	-	TRBJ2-1	TRBD2	TGTGCCAGCAGCTTAGGACGATTAATAGCGGGGGAGAGCAATGAGCAGTTCTTC	CASSLGRLIAGESNEQFF
TRBV11-2	-	TRBJ1-2	TRBD1	TGTGCCAGCAGCCGAGGGACAGGGGGCTATGGCTACACCTTC	CASSRGTGGYGYTF
TRBV10-2	many	TRBJ2-7	TRBD1	TGCGCCAGCAGTTCCGGACAGGGGGCGCGTTACGAGCAGTACTTC	CASSSGQGARYEQYF
TRBV5-1	-	TRBJ2-1	-	TGCGCCAGCAGCCTCTTGGACTCATCATTCTCCTACAATGAGCAGTTCTTC	CASSLLDSSFSYNEQFF
TRBV4-2	many	TRBJ1-2	-	TGTGTCAGCAGCCAAGAGTACAGTTACTATGGCTACACCTTC	CVSSQEYSYYGYTF
TRBV11-1	-	TRBJ1-1	-	TGTGCCAGCAGCTCGATCGGGAGTTCTTCCCCAGGAGCTTTCTTT	CASSSIGSSSPGAFF